This record concerns one TCR beta chain sequence. The data belong to a study of blood T cell repertoires in COVID-19. Study as a whole: Acute-phase and convalescent COVID-19 samples originated in the United States, Italy and Spain.

Sequencing used immunoSEQ multiplex PCR; TCRdb keeps in-frame clones, though not all of them. The sample lists around 170,000 clones; over 70% were seen once. Germline CDR1 and CDR2: SGHDT and YYEEEE. CDR3 length equals 16 residues. V was pared by 7 bases and J by 4 bases, with 23 bases between. The chain recombines TRBV5-6 with TRBJ1-1; D perhaps matches TRBD1 (6 bases). The sample comprised PBMCs or T cells enriched from blood (not recorded which). The clonotype comes from a man aged 60 to 69 who had been exposed to COVID-19. As DNA, the CDR3 is TGTGCCAGCCGCTCCCTAGGAGGTACAGGGTTCACTGAAGCTTTCTTT. This translates into CASRSLGGTGFTEAFF.